The clone carrying this TCR beta chain has a handful of counts. The antigen remains undetermined. Deletions cut 1 base from V and 5 bases from J, with 8 bases between. The CDR3 runs to 14 residues. CDR1 is MDHEN, CDR2 SYDVKM, per germline. The sample belongs to a study of cytomegalovirus exposure and HLA in healthy donors. Whole-study context: Some 85 million unique TCRs, all from HLA-typed donors, were included in an early release of the data. Overall study findings and caveats: The productive fraction for most TCR beta V segments was about 87% or about 30% in an earlier analysis.

PCR was performed using 60 Vbeta and 13 Jbeta primers. Profiled with immunoSEQ multiplex PCR; TCRdb holds only in-frame clones, not every one. This sample carries 100,000 to 150,000 clones, approximately 75% of them seen once, and the ten largest clones take about 3.3%. The clonotype originates from a woman aged 50 to 60 in good health and CMV-seronegative. V and J are TRBV28 and TRBJ1-4; D is ambiguous. Sequencing was done on a sample of PBMCs. This CDR3 is CASSLSGINEKLFF. Written as DNA, the CDR3 is TGTGCCAGCAGTTTATCCGGGATAAATGAAAAACTGTTTTTT.